Following are 3 T cell receptor beta chains from one sample sequenced in a study of cytomegalovirus exposure and HLA in healthy donors. PCR primers comprised 60 Vbeta and 13 Jbeta primers. Sequenced by immunoSEQ multiplex PCR; TCRdb stores in-frame clones only, minus some. This table holds 250,000 to 300,000 clones, about 83% found once. The sample consisted of PBMCs. The receptor set was obtained from a woman aged 40 to 50 in good health and CMV-seropositive.

The sample holds a few counts of this clone. The chain couples TRBV6-5 to TRBJ1-6, with 7 bases lining up with TRBD1. The CDR3 has 16 residues. The V and J ends lost 1 base and 7 bases, in that order; junction bases with no gene match: 7. Germline CDR1 is MNHEY and CDR2 is SVGAGI. The CDR3 spells CASSYFSTGENSPLHF. Written as DNA, the CDR3 is TGTGCCAGCAGTTACTTTTCCACAGGGGAAAATTCACCCCTCCACTTT.

This clone was seen just once. The chain combines TRBV4-3 with TRBJ1-4; 8 bases match TRBD1. With 0 bases clipped from V and 9 bases from J, the junction kept 6 bases outside the gene matches. The CDR3 has 15 amino acids. The germline CDR1 and CDR2 sequences are LGHNA and YSLEER. CDR3 loop: CASSQEGTGIQKLFF. The DNA for the CDR3 is TGCGCCAGCAGCCAAGAGGGGACAGGTATACAAAAACTGTTTTTT.

The chain has TRBV4-2 and TRBJ2-5, with TRBD1 matching over 7 bases. CDR3 length: 14 amino acids. The trim removed 1 base at V and 3 bases at J, leaving 2 bases unmatched. The germline gives CDR1 LGHNA, CDR2 YNFKEQ. For the CDR3, the DNA is TGTGCCAGCAGCCAAGGACAGGGAGAAGAGACCCAGTACTTC. This translates into CASSQGQGEETQYF.